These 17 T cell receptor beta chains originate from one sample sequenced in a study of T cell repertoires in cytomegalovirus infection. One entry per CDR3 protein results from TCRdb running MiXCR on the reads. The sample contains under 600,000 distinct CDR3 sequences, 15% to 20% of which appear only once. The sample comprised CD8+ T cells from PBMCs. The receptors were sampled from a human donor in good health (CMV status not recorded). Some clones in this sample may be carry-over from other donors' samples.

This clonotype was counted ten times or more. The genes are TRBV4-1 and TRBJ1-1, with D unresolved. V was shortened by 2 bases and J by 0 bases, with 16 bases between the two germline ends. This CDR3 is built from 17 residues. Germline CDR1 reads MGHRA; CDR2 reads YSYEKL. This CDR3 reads CASSQSTFRTVNTEAFF. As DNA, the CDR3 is TGCGCCAGCAGCCAAAGCACGTTCAGAACGGTGAACACTGAAGCTTTCTTT.

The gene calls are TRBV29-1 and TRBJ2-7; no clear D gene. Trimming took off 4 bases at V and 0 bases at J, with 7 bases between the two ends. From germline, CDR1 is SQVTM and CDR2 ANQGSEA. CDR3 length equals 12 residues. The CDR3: CSVVNDSYEQYF. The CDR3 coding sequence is TGCAGCGTTGTTAACGACTCCTACGAGCAGTACTTC.

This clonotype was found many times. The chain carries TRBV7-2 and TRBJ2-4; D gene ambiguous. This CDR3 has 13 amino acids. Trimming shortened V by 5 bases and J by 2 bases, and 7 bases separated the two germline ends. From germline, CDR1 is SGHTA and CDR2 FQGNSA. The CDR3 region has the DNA TGTGCCAGCAGCGTCGACTCCAAAAACATTCAGTACTTC. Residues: CASSVDSKNIQYF.

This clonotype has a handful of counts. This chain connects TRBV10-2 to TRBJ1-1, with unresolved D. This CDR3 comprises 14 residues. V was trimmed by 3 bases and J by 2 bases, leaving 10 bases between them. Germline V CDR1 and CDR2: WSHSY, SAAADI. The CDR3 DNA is TGCGCCAGCAGTGAAGACCTAAGCAACACTGAAGCTTTCTTT. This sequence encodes CASSEDLSNTEAFF.

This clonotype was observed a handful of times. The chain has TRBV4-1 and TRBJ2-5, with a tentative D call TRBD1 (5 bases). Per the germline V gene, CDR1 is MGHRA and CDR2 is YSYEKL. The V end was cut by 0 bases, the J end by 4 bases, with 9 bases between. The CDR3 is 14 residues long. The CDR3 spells CASSQDRQGETQYF. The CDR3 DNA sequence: TGCGCCAGCAGCCAAGATCGGCAGGGAGAGACCCAGTACTTC.

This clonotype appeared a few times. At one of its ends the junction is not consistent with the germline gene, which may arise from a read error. The CDR3 nucleotides are TGTGCCAGCAGCCAAGAGCCGGGAGAGCAGTTCAATGAGCAGTTCTTC. It translates to CASSQEPGEQFNEQFF. The chain recombines TRBV4-1 with TRBJ2-1; tentative D call: TRBD2 (6 bases). The CDR3 has 16 amino acids. The germline gives CDR1 MGHRA, CDR2 YSYEKL.

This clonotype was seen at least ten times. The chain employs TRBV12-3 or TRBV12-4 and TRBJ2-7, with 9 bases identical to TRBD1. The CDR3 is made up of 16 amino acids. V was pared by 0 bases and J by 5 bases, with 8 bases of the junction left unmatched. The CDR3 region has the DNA TGTGCCAGCAGTTTAGCCGGGAGGACAGGGGTCGACGAGCAGTACTTC. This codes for CASSLAGRTGVDEQYF.

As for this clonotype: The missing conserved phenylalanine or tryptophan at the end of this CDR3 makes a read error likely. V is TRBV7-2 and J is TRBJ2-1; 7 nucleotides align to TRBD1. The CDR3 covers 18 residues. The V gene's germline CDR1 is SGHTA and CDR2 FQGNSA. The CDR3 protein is CASRLGAPGQVDYNEQFL. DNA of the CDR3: TGTGCCAGCCGCTTAGGAGCCCCCGGACAGGTTGACTACAATGAGCAGTTCTTA.

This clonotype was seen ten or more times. CDR3: CASKDGDSYEQYF. CDR3 sequence (DNA): TGTGCCAGTAAGGACGGAGACTCCTACGAGCAGTACTTC. The chain joins TRBV19 to TRBJ2-7; unclear D gene. The CDR3 consists of 13 residues. CDR1 is LNHDA and CDR2 is SQIVND in the germline V gene (reference sequence). Trimming pared 7 bases from V and 0 bases from J, leaving 10 bases between.

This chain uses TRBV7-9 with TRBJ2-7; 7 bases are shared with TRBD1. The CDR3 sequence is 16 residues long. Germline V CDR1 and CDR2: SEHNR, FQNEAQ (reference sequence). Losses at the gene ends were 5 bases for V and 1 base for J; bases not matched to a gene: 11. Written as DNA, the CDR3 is TGTGCCAGCAGCCCAGGGGCCCAGGGGGTTTCCTACGAGCAGTACTTC. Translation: CASSPGAQGVSYEQYF.

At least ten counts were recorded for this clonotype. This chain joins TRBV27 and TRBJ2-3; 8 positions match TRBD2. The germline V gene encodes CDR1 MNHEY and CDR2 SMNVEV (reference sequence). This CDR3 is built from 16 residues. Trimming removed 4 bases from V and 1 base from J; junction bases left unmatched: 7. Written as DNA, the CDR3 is TGTGCCAGCAGTTCCTCGGGAGGGCGTGGCACAGATACGCAGTATTTT. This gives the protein CASSSSGGRGTDTQYF.

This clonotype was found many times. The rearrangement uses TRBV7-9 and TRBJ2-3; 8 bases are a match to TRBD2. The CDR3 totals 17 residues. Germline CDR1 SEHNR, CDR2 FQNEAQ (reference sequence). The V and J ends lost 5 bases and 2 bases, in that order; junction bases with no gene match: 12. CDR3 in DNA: TGTGCCAGCAGCCCTGATCGGGGGGGCCCTATCACAGATACGCAGTATTTT. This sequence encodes CASSPDRGGPITDTQYF.

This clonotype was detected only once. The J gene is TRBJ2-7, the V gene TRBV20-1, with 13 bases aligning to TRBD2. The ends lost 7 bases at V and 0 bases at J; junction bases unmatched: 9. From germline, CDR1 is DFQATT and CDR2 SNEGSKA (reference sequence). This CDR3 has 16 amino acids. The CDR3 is CSVATTSGRSSYEQYF. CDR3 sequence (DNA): TGCAGTGTTGCGACGACTAGCGGGAGGAGCTCCTACGAGCAGTACTTC.

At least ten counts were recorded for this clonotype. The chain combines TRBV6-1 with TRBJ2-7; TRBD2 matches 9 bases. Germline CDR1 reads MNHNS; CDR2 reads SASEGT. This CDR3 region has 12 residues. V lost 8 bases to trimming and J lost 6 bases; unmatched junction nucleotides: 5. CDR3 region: CASGLAGREQYF. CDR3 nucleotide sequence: TGTGCCAGCGGCCTAGCGGGGCGCGAGCAGTACTTC.

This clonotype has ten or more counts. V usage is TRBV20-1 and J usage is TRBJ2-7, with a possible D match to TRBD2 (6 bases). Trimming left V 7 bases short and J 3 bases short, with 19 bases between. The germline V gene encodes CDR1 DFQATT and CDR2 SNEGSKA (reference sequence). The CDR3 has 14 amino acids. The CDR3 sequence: CSVTPRDSDYEQYF. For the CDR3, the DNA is TGCAGTGTCACCCCCCGGGACTCCGACTACGAGCAGTACTTC.

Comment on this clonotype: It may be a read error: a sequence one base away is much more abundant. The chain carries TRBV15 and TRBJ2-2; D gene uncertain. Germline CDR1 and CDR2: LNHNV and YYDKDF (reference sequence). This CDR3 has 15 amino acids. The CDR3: CAISRSRGATGELFF. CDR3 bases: TGTGCCATCAGCAGATCCCGAGGCGCAACCGGGGAGCTGTTTTTT.

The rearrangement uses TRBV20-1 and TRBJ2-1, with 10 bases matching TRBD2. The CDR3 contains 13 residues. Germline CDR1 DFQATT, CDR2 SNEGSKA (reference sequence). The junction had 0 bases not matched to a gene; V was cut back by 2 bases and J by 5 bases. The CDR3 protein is CSARLAGDNEQFF. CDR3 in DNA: TGCAGTGCTAGACTAGCGGGGGACAATGAGCAGTTCTTC.